The 3 T cell receptor beta chains in this list originate from one sample, sequenced in a study of CD8 T cells in Susac syndrome. Reverse transcription used roughly 0.45 to 1 ug RNA and random hexamers. MiXCR, applied by TCRdb to the immunoSEQ multiplex PCR reads, yields one record per CDR3 protein. This table holds around 200,000 distinct CDR3 sequences, about 94% found once. The sequenced sample consisted of CD4+ T cells from PBMCs. The receptors were gathered from a human donor with Susac syndrome.

The gene calls are TRBV18 and TRBJ1-4; D gene unclear. The ends were cut back, 4 bases at V and 8 bases at J, with 11 bases in the middle. Germline lookup yields CDR1 KGHSH and CDR2 LQKENI. The CDR3 spans 13 residues. DNA for the CDR3: TGTGCCAGCTCACGCTCAGTCGAGGAAAAACTGTTTTTT. This encodes CASSRSVEEKLFF.

The V call is TRBV12-3 or TRBV12-4, the J call TRBJ2-7, with D uncertain. V shed 5 bases and J shed 0 bases, with 11 bases lying between them. The CDR3 spans 14 residues. The CDR3 protein is CASSPQTVSYEQYF. The CDR3 DNA is TGTGCCAGCAGTCCGCAGACGGTCTCCTACGAGCAGTACTTC.

The CDR3 DNA reads TGTGCCAGCAGTCTTATAGCGGGGGGCATAAACACCGGGGAGCTGTTTTTT. Translating it yields CASSLIAGGINTGELFF. The rearrangement links TRBV28 to TRBJ2-2; 10 positions match TRBD2. V lost 5 bases, J lost 2 bases, and 8 bases stayed unmatched. The CDR3 totals 17 residues. Looked up from germline, CDR1 is MDHEN and CDR2 is SYDVKM.